The 25 T cell receptor beta chains below were found in one sample sequenced in a study of CD4 T cells in relation to SARS-CoV-2 and coronaviruses. No antigen is known for these receptors. CD4+ T cells from unexposed donors were obtained before the COVID-19 pandemic (2011-2018). After ten to eleven days of culture, CD4+ T cells were isolated. Profiled with immunoSEQ multiplex PCR; TCRdb holds only in-frame clones, not every one. The data show 15,000 to 20,000 clones, approximately 78% seen once. The material sequenced was CD4+ T cells from PBMCs, cultured in vitro. All receptors derive from a human donor in good health.

V and J are TRBV18 and TRBJ1-3; D is ambiguous. Trimming stripped 0 bases from V and 0 bases from J, with 9 bases between. The CDR3 sequence is 16 residues long. Germline V gene lookup returns CDR1 KGHSH and CDR2 LQKENI. CDR3 residues: CASSPPGAASGNTIYF. The CDR3 DNA reads TGTGCCAGCTCACCACCTGGCGCAGCCTCTGGAAACACCATATATTTT.

This chain links TRBV6-5 with TRBJ1-1; D is undetermined. From germline, CDR1 is MNHEY and CDR2 SVGAGI. Trimming cost V 2 bases and J 2 bases, with 12 bases left between them. CDR3 length: 15 amino acids. The CDR3 nucleotides are TGTGCCAGCAGTTACGATAGAGCCGAAAACACTGAAGCTTTCTTT. Encoded protein: CASSYDRAENTEAFF.

The chain couples TRBV5-6 to TRBJ1-4; the D gene is possibly TRBD1 (6 bases). CDR1 is SGHDT and CDR2 is YYEEEE in the germline V gene. Between the trimmed V and J ends, which lost 2 bases and 4 bases, there was a span of 12 bases. There are 15 residues in the CDR3. DNA of the CDR3: TGTGCCAGCAGCTTAACAGGGAGGAGTAATGAAAAACTGTTTTTT. Protein sequence: CASSLTGRSNEKLFF.

The CDR3 DNA reads TGTGCCAGCTCACCAACTGGATACAGGGGGCGGAACACTGAAGCTTTCTTT. Its protein is CASSPTGYRGRNTEAFF. The V call is TRBV18, the J call TRBJ1-1, with 9 bases aligning to TRBD1. This CDR3 contains 17 residues. V lost 2 bases and J lost 1; bases outside the gene matches: 8. Germline CDR1 KGHSH, CDR2 LQKENI.

V is TRBV5-5 and J is TRBJ1-1; D uncertain. Germline V lookup: CDR1 SGHKS, CDR2 YYEKEE (reference sequence). This CDR3 spans 14 amino acids. V lost 1 base and J lost 6, with 13 bases in between. The CDR3 spells CASSLSPSVPEAFF. The CDR3 nucleotides are TGTGCCAGCAGCTTGAGTCCGAGTGTGCCTGAAGCTTTCTTT. Drawing the rest from reference TRBV5-5 and TRBJ1-1, the complete variable domain is DAGVTQSPTHLIKTRGQQVTLRCSPISGHKSVSWYQQVLGQGPQFIFQYYEKEERGRGNFPDRFSARQFPNYSSELNVNALLLGDSALYLCASSLSPSVPEAFFGQGTRLTVV.

The chain employs TRBV2 and TRBJ1-5; no firm D call. The CDR3 has 16 amino acids. Trimming cost V 1 base and J 6 bases, with 16 bases left between them. The germline V gene encodes CDR1 SNHLY and CDR2 FYNNEI. CDR3 sequence reads: CASSEGGVTVVQPQHF. CDR3 bases: TGTGCCAGCAGTGAAGGCGGGGTCACGGTAGTTCAGCCCCAGCATTTT.

The rearrangement uses TRBV5-8 and TRBJ1-2; 12 bases map to TRBD1. The CDR3 extends over 15 amino acids. J was trimmed by 7 bases and V by 3 bases; bases with no gene match: 7. Germline CDR1 reads SGHTS; CDR2 reads YDEGEE. In DNA, the CDR3 is TGTGCCAGCAGCTGGCGGGACAGGGGGCCGAGTGGCTACACCTTC. Protein product: CASSWRDRGPSGYTF.

The chain couples TRBV5-4 to TRBJ2-1; D unresolved. V lost 0 bases to trimming and J lost 6 bases, with 4 bases between them. Germline V gives CDR1 SGHNT, CDR2 YYREEE (reference sequence). The CDR3 extends over 12 amino acids. The CDR3 loop is CASSLDSNEQFF. The CDR3 region has the DNA TGTGCCAGCAGCTTGGACAGCAATGAGCAGTTCTTC.

The chain couples TRBV25-1 to TRBJ1-1; D perhaps matches TRBD1 (5 bases). The V gene's germline CDR1 is MGHDK and CDR2 SYGVNS. With 2 bases removed from V and 3 bases from J, the gap between germline ends came to 10 bases. The CDR3 extends over 14 amino acids. CDR3 sequence reads: CASSEMGRDTEAFF. The CDR3 DNA follows: TGTGCCAGCAGTGAAATGGGGCGCGACACTGAAGCTTTCTTT.

The chain joins TRBV30 to TRBJ2-7, with TRBD2 as a possible D gene (5 bases). The CDR3 spans 14 residues. CDR1 is GTSNPN and CDR2 is SVGIG in the germline V gene (reference sequence). The V end lost 0 bases, the J end lost 2 bases, and 11 bases lay between the germline ends. The DNA for the CDR3 is TGTGCCTGGAGTGTAGGAGGCCCACCCTACGAGCAGTACTTC. It codes for CAWSVGGPPYEQYF.

The V gene is TRBV5-1, the J gene TRBJ2-1, with 15 bases fitting TRBD2. The germline V gene has CDR1 SGHRS and CDR2 YFSETQ. With V trimmed by 4 bases and J by 6 bases, 5 bases remained unmatched. The CDR3 sequence is 16 residues long. CDR3 protein: CASSPGLAGGINEQFF. The CDR3 coding sequence is TGCGCCAGCAGCCCCGGACTAGCGGGAGGGATCAATGAGCAGTTCTTC.

The chain couples TRBV5-5 to TRBJ1-1, with a possible D match to TRBD1 (5 bases). The ends were cut back, 6 bases at V and 0 bases at J, with 15 bases in the middle. The CDR3 is 15 amino acids. Germline CDR1 reads SGHKS; CDR2 reads YYEKEE (reference sequence). CDR3 DNA sequence: TGTGCCAGCACCTGGGACGGACCCATGAACACTGAAGCTTTCTTT. This translates into CASTWDGPMNTEAFF.

This chain links TRBV2 with TRBJ2-1; a possible D gene is TRBD2 (5 bases). In germline, CDR1 is SNHLY, CDR2 FYNNEI. This CDR3 is built from 13 residues. V lost 6 bases to trimming and J lost 7 bases, with 13 bases between them. CDR3 in amino acids: CASRVLGLNEQFF. DNA for the CDR3: TGTGCCAGCAGAGTACTAGGGCTAAATGAGCAGTTCTTC. Combining the CDR3 with reference TRBV2 and TRBJ2-1 gives the whole variable domain EPEVTQTPSHQVTQMGQEVILRCVPISNHLYFYWYRQILGQKVEFLVSFYNNEISEKSEIFDDQFSVERPDGSNFTLKIRSTKLEDSAMYFCASRVLGLNEQFFGPGTRLTVL.

The CDR3 DNA is TGTGCCAGCAGCTTATTCCGGACTGGCGAGCAGTACTTC. Protein product: CASSLFRTGEQYF. This rearrangement joins TRBV13 to TRBJ2-7; tentative D call: TRBD2 (5 bases). Germline CDR1 PRHDT, CDR2 FYEKMQ (reference sequence). CDR3 length: 13 amino acids. With 2 bases removed from V and 6 bases from J, the gap between germline ends came to 11 bases.

The rearrangement links TRBV6-6 to TRBJ1-4, with a weak D call TRBD1 (5 bases). The CDR3 sequence is 15 residues long. V was shortened by 7 bases and J by 4 bases, with 16 bases between the two germline ends. Germline loops: CDR1 MNHNY, CDR2 SVGAGI (reference sequence). The CDR3 spells CASNPFSGGNEKLFF. For the CDR3, the DNA is TGTGCCAGCAACCCGTTCTCGGGGGGTAATGAAAAACTGTTTTTT.

The rearrangement links TRBV23-1 to TRBJ2-5; 8 nucleotides align to TRBD2. TRBV23-1 is flagged as an ORF with uncertain function. V lost 4 bases, J lost 0 bases, and 10 bases stayed unmatched. CDR3 length equals 17 residues. CDR3 protein: CASSLSREVAYQETQYF. For the CDR3, the DNA is TGCGCCAGCAGTCTTTCGCGGGAGGTAGCGTACCAAGAGACCCAGTACTTC.

The CDR3 loop is CSVGQGPNQPQHF. In DNA, the CDR3 is TGCAGCGTTGGACAGGGACCCAATCAGCCCCAGCATTTT. The V and J genes are TRBV29-1 and TRBJ1-5; 7 positions agree with TRBD1. V lost 4 bases, J lost 3 bases, and 3 bases stayed unmatched. Germline CDR1 is SQVTM and CDR2 is ANQGSEA. The CDR3 totals 13 residues.

V usage is TRBV5-1 and J usage is TRBJ1-3; the match to TRBD1 covers 8 bases. V was clipped by 0 bases and J by 7 bases; unmatched bases: 0. The CDR3 is made up of 13 amino acids. Per the germline V gene, CDR1 is SGHRS and CDR2 is YFSETQ. CDR3 DNA sequence: TGCGCCAGCAGCTTGGGGACAGGGAACACCATATATTTT. As protein: CASSLGTGNTIYF.

The rearrangement uses TRBV6-1 and TRBJ1-4, with TRBD1 matching over 7 bases. This CDR3 contains 15 residues. Losses at the gene ends were 3 bases for V and 6 bases for J; bases not matched to a gene: 7. The V gene's germline CDR1 is MNHNS and CDR2 SASEGT. CDR3 region: CASSDRQGGDEKLFF. The CDR3 DNA reads as TGTGCCAGCAGTGACCGACAGGGAGGAGATGAAAAACTGTTTTTT.

This clone was observed once. The gene calls are TRBV3-1 (or the pseudogene TRBV3-2) and TRBJ2-7; D is undetermined. Germline V gene lookup returns CDR1 LGHDT and CDR2 YNNKEL (reference sequence). V lost 2 bases, J lost 1 base, and 3 bases lay in between. CDR3 length equals 12 residues. CDR3 sequence reads: CASSQISYEQYF. The CDR3 nucleotides are TGTGCCAGCAGCCAAATATCCTACGAGCAGTACTTC.

V and J are TRBV30 and TRBJ2-5; the match to TRBD2 covers 10 bases. The length of the CDR3 is 16 residues. Trimming took 2 bases from V and 5 from J; bases not matched to a gene: 11. The V gene's germline CDR1 is GTSNPN and CDR2 SVGIG (reference sequence). CDR3 loop: CAWSLGLAALLETQYF. The CDR3, as DNA: TGTGCCTGGAGTCTAGGACTAGCGGCCTTATTGGAGACCCAGTACTTC.

The rearrangement links TRBV19 to TRBJ2-1, with 11 bases fitting TRBD2. CDR1 and CDR2 from the germline V gene are LNHDA and SQIVND (reference sequence). The CDR3 loop spans 17 amino acids. V lost 1 base to trimming and J lost 0 bases; unmatched junction nucleotides: 2. The CDR3 nucleotides are TGTGCCAGTAGTATAGGGACTAGCGGGTACTCCTACAATGAGCAGTTCTTC. Protein product: CASSIGTSGYSYNEQFF.

In its sample, this clone was seen once. The V and J genes are TRBV6-5 and TRBJ1-1; D might be TRBD1 (5 bases). Between the trimmed V and J ends, which lost 2 bases and 1 base, there was a span of 11 bases. CDR1 and CDR2 (germline): MNHEY, SVGAGI. This CDR3 is built from 15 residues. This chain's CDR3 is CASSYQGPPNTEAFF. CDR3 DNA: TGTGCCAGCAGTTACCAGGGACCGCCGAACACTGAAGCTTTCTTT.

The chain is built from TRBV20-1 and TRBJ1-5; 10 bases are a match to TRBD1. Germline trimming cut 3 bases from V and 3 bases from J; bases unmatched to any gene: 17. CDR1 DFQATT and CDR2 SNEGSKA come from the germline V gene (reference sequence). This CDR3 spans 19 amino acids. The CDR3 loop is CSASGTGAYWEDANQPQHF. The CDR3 coding sequence is TGCAGTGCTAGTGGGACAGGGGCGTATTGGGAGGATGCCAATCAGCCCCAGCATTTT.

The chain recombines TRBV12-3 or TRBV12-4 with TRBJ2-3; no definite D call. Trimming took off 2 bases at V and 5 bases at J, with 2 bases between the two ends. CDR3 length: 11 residues. The CDR3 sequence is CASSLLDTQYF. CDR3 nucleotides: TGTGCCAGCAGTTTACTAGATACGCAGTATTTT.